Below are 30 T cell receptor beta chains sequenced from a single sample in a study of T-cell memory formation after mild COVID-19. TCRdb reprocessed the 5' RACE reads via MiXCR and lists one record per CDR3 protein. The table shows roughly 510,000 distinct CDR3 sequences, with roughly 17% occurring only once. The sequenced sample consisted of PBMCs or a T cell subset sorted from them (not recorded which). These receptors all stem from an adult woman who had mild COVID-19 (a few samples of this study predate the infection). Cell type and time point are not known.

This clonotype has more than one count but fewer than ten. The DNA for the CDR3 is TGTGCCAGCAGCTCTGCGAGCACTGAAGCTTTCTTT. Encoded protein: CASSSASTEAFF. This chain joins TRBV5-6 and TRBJ1-1, with D unclear. The CDR3 has 12 amino acids. Deletions cut 3 bases from V and 4 bases from J, with 7 bases between. Germline V gene lookup returns CDR1 SGHDT and CDR2 YYEEEE.

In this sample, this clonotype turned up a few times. DNA of the CDR3: TGTGCCAGCAGCCCACCCCGGACTAGCGGGAGGGCGGATCTAAGGGAGCAGTTCTTC. It yields the protein CASSPPRTSGRADLREQFF. The chain uses TRBV11-3 and TRBJ2-1, with 15 positions matching TRBD2. CDR1 and CDR2 from the germline V gene are SGHNT and YENEEA. V shed 5 bases and J 10 bases; nucleotides not matched to a gene: 18. This CDR3 contains 19 residues.

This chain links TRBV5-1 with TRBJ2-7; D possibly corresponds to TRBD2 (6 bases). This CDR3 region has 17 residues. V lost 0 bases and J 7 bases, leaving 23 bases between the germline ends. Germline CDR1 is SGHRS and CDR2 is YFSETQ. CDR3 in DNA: TGCGCCAGCAGCTTGGGGGCTTTCCGGGACTTGCCTATTGAGCAGTACTTC. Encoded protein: CASSLGAFRDLPIEQYF. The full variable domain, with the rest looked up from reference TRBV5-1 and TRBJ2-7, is KAGVTQTPRYLIKTRGQQVTLSCSPISGHRSVSWYQQTPGQGLQFLFEYFSETQRNKGNFPGRFSGRQFSNSRSEMNVSTLELGDSALYLCASSLGAFRDLPIEQYFGPGTRLTVT.

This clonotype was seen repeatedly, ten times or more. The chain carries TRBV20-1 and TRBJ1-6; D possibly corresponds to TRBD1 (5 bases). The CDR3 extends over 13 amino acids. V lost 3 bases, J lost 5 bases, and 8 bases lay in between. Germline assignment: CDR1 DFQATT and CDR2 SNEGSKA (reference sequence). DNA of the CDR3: TGCAGTGCTAGGGGGGTAAATAATTCACCCCTCCACTTT. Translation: CSARGVNNSPLHF.

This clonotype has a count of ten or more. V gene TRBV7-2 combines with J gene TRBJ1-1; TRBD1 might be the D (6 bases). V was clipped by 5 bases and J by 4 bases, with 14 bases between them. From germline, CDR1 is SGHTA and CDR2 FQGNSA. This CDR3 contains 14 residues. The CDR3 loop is CASSGILGGTEAFF. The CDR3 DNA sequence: TGTGCCAGCAGCGGGATATTAGGGGGCACTGAAGCTTTCTTT.

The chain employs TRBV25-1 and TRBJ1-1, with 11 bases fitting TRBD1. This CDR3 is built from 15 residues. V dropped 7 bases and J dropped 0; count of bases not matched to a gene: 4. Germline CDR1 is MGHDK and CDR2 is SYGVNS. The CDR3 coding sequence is TGTGCCAGCAATTGGGACAGGGGGATGAACACTGAAGCTTTCTTT. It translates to CASNWDRGMNTEAFF.

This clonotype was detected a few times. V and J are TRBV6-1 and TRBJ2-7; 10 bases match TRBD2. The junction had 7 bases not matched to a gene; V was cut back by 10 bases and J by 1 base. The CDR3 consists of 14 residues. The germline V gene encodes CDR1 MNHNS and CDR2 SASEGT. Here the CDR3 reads CAISLSGGSYEQYF. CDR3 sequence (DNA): TGTGCCATCTCCCTTAGCGGGGGGTCCTACGAGCAGTACTTC.

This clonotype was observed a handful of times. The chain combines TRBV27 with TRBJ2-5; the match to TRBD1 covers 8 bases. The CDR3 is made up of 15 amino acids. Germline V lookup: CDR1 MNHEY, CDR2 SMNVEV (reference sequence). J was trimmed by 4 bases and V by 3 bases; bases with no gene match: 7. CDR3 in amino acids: CASSFAGGESETQYF. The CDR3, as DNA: TGTGCCAGCAGTTTCGCAGGGGGCGAGTCAGAGACCCAGTACTTC.

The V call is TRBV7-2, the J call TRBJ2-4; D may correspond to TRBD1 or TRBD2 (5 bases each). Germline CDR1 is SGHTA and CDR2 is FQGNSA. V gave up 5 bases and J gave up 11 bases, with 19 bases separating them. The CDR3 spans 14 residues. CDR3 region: CASSGGSGGTVQYF. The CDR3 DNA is TGTGCCAGCAGCGGGGGATCAGGTGGGACCGTTCAGTACTTC.

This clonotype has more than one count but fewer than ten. CDR3 protein: CASSPQERGIYEQYF. In DNA form, the CDR3 reads TGTGCCAGCAGCCCTCAGGAGCGGGGGATCTACGAGCAGTACTTC. This chain joins TRBV2 and TRBJ2-7; 8 bases match TRBD2. The CDR3 is 15 residues long. V trimming: 6 bases; J trimming: 3 bases; junction bases outside the gene matches: 10. Per the germline V gene, CDR1 is SNHLY and CDR2 is FYNNEI. The whole variable domain, filled in from reference TRBV2 and TRBJ2-7, reads EPEVTQTPSHQVTQMGQEVILRCVPISNHLYFYWYRQILGQKVEFLVSFYNNEISEKSEIFDDQFSVERPDGSNFTLKIRSTKLEDSAMYFCASSPQERGIYEQYFGPGTRLTVT.

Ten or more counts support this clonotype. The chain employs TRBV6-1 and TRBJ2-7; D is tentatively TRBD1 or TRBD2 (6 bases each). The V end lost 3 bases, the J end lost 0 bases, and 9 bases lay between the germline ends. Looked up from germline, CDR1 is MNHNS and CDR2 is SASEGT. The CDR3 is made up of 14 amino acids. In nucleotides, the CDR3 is TGTGCCAGCAGTGAGGGGGGCGTCTCCTACGAGCAGTACTTC. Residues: CASSEGGVSYEQYF.

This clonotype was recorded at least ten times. CDR3: CASSLAPDLSGNTIYF. The CDR3 coding sequence is TGCGCCAGCAGCTTGGCTCCAGACCTCTCTGGAAACACCATATATTTT. The V and J genes are TRBV5-1 and TRBJ1-3; unclear D gene. CDR1 SGHRS and CDR2 YFSETQ come from the germline V gene. Trimming cost V 0 bases and J 0 bases, with 10 bases left between them. CDR3 length equals 16 residues.

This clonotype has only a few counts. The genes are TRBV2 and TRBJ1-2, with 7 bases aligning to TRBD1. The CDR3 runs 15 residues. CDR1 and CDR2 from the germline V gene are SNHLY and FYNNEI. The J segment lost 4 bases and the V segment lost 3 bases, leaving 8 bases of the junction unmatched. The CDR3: CASSETTGLGYGYTF. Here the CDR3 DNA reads TGTGCCAGCAGTGAGACGACAGGGCTCGGCTATGGCTACACCTTC. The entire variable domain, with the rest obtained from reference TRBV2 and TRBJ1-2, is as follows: EPEVTQTPSHQVTQMGQEVILRCVPISNHLYFYWYRQILGQKVEFLVSFYNNEISEKSEIFDDQFSVERPDGSNFTLKIRSTKLEDSAMYFCASSETTGLGYGYTFGSGTRLTVV.

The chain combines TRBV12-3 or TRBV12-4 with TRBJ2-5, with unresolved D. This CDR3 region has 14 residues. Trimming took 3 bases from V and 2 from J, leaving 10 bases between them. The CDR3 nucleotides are TGTGCCAGCAGTTTTTTAGAAAGACAAGAGACCCAGTACTTC. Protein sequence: CASSFLERQETQYF.

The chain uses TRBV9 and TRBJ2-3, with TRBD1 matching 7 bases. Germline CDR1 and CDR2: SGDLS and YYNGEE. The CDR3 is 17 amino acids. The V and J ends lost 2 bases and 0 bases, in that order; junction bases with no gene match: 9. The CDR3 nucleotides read TGTGCCAGCAGCGTCCCCACGAGGGGGCGTAGCACAGATACGCAGTATTTT. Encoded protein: CASSVPTRGRSTDTQYF.

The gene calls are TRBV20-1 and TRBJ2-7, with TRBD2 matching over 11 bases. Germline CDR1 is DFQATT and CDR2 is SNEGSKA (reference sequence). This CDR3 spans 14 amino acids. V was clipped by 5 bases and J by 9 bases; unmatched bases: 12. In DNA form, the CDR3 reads TGCAGTGCTGATCCAAGACTAGCGGGGCTGTTGCAGTACTTC. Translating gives CSADPRLAGLLQYF.

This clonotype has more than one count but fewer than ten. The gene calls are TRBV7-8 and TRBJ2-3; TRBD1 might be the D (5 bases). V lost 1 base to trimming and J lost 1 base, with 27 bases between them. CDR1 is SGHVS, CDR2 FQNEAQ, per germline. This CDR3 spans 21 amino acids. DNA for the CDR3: TGTGCCAGCAGCTTAGTTAGGGTCCCCATGCCTAGTAGGGGTGGCACAGATACGCAGTATTTT. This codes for CASSLVRVPMPSRGGTDTQYF.

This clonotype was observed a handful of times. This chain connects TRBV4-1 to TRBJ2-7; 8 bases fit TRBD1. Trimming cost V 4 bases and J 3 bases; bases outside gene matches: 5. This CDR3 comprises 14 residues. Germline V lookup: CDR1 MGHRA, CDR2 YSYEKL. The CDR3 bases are TGCGCCAGCAGCCCGAGGACAGGGCTCTACGAGCAGTACTTC. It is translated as CASSPRTGLYEQYF.

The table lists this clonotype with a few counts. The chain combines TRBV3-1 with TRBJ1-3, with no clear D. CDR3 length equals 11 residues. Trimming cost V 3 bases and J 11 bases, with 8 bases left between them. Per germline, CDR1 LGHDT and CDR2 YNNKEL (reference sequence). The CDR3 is CASSHSGAIYF. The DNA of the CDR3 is TGTGCCAGCAGCCACTCTGGGGCCATATATTTT.

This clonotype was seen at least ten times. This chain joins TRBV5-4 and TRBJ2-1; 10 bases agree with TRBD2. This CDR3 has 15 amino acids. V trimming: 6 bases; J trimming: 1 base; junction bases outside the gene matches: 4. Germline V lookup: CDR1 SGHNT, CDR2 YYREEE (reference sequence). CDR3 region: CASNIAGGSYNEQFF. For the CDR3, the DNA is TGTGCCAGCAACATAGCGGGGGGATCCTACAATGAGCAGTTCTTC.

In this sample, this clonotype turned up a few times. The chain's CDR3 is CASSQAGARATEAFF. The CDR3 DNA follows: TGTGCCAGCAGCCAAGCCGGGGCGCGGGCCACTGAAGCTTTCTTT. This chain joins TRBV3-1 and TRBJ1-1, with a possible D match to TRBD1 (5 bases). The germline V gene has CDR1 LGHDT and CDR2 YNNKEL (reference sequence). The CDR3 has 15 residues. V was pared by 1 base and J by 4 bases, with 13 bases between. Using reference TRBV3-1 and TRBJ1-1 for the parts outside the CDR3, the full variable domain is DTAVSQTPKYLVTQMGNDKSIKCEQNLGHDTMYWYKQDSKKFLKIMFSYNNKELIINETVPNRFSPKSPDKAHLNLHINSLELGDSAVYFCASSQAGARATEAFFGQGTRLTVV.

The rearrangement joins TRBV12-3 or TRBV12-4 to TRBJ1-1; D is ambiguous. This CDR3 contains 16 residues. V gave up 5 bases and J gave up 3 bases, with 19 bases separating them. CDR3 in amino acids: CASSPSRRTVDTEAFF. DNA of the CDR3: TGTGCCAGCAGTCCTAGTCGGAGGACTGTGGACACTGAAGCTTTCTTT.

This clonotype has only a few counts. CDR3 in DNA: TGTGCCAGCAGTGGCACTAGCGGGGGCACCTACGAGCAGTACTTC. This encodes CASSGTSGGTYEQYF. The gene calls are TRBV2 and TRBJ2-7, with 11 positions matching TRBD2. With 4 bases clipped from V and 2 bases from J, the junction kept 4 bases outside the gene matches. In germline, CDR1 is SNHLY, CDR2 FYNNEI. This CDR3 region has 15 residues.

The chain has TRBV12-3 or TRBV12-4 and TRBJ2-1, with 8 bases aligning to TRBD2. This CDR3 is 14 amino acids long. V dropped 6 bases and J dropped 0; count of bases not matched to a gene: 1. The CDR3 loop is CASSGLASYNEQFF. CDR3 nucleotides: TGTGCCAGCAGCGGACTAGCCTCCTACAATGAGCAGTTCTTC.

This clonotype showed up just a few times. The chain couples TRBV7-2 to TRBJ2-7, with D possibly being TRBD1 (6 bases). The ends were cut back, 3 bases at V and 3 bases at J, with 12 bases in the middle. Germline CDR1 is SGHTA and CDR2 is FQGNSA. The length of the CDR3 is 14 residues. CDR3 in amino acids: CASSFGQFIYEQYF. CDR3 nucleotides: TGTGCCAGCAGCTTTGGACAGTTTATCTACGAGCAGTACTTC.

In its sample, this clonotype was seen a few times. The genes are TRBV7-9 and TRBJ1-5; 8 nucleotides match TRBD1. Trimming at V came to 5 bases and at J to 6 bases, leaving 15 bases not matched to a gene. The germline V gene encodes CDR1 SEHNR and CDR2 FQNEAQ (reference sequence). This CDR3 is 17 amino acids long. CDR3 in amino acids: CASSRRDRQGWTQPQHF. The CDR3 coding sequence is TGTGCCAGCAGCCGACGCGATAGACAGGGGTGGACTCAGCCCCAGCATTTT. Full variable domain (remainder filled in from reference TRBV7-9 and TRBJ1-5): DTGVSQNPRHKITKRGQNVTFRCDPISEHNRLYWYRQTLGQGPEFLTYFQNEAQLEKSRLLSDRFSAERPKGSFSTLEIQRTEQGDSAMYLCASSRRDRQGWTQPQHFGDGTRLSIL.

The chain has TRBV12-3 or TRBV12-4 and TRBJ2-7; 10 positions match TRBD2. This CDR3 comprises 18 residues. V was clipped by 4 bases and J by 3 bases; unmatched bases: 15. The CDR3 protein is CASSSVDQLAGGNYEQYF. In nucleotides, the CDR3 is TGTGCCAGCAGTTCCGTGGACCAGTTAGCGGGAGGTAACTACGAGCAGTACTTC.

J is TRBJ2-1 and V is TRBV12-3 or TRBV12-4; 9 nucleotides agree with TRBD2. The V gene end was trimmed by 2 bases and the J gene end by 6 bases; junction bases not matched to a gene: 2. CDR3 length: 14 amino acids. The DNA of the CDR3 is TGTGCCAGCAGTTTATTACTAGCGGGCAATGAGCAGTTCTTC. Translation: CASSLLLAGNEQFF.

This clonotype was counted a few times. CDR3 sequence reads: CASSFGTGINTEAFF. The DNA for the CDR3 is TGTGCCAGCAGCTTCGGGACAGGGATAAACACTGAAGCTTTCTTT. The chain carries TRBV7-9 and TRBJ1-1; 9 positions agree with TRBD1. The length of the CDR3 is 15 residues. Per germline, CDR1 SEHNR and CDR2 FQNEAQ (reference sequence). J gave up 2 bases and V 3 bases, and 4 bases lay outside the gene matches.

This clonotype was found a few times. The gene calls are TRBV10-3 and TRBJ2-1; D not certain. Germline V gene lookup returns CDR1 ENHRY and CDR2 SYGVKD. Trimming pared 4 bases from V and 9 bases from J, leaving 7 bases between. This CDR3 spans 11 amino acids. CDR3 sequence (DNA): TGTGCCATCAGTGTAGCCGGTGAGCAGTTCTTC. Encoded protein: CAISVAGEQFF.